The entry below describes one T cell receptor (beta chain). No antigen is known for it. The data stem from a study of T cells expressing NK-cell markers. Study details: The sequencing cohort of eight donors included seven HCMV-seropositive individuals and one seronegative individual.

UMIs were included in TCR beta cDNA generated by 5'RACE template switching. TCRdb processed the 5' RACE reads again and assigns one entry to each CDR3 protein, with no DNA. The sample holds 150,000 to 180,000 distinct CDR3 sequences. The CDR3 runs to 15 residues. Germline loops: CDR1 SGHNT, CDR2 YENEEA. Overall study results and limits: Of the CD8+ T cell pool in more than 5 donors, about 1.0-7.0% was accounted for by dominant NKG2C+ clonotypes.

The chain couples TRBV11-3 to TRBJ2-5. Specimen: blood T cells: a sorted CD56 or NKG2C T cell subset, CD4+ or CD8+ T cells, or bulk PBMC T cells (not recorded which). This TCR was sampled from a woman aged 45-60 years in good health. CDR3: CASSFFGDHQETQYF.